This T cell receptor (beta chain) is from a study of cytomegalovirus exposure and HLA in healthy donors. Study-level background: Clustering assigned 81% of the 350 to 450 genotyped donors to the Caucasian-associated ancestry cluster. Overall study results and limits: TCR beta V- and J-gene trimming, according to a later analysis, was linked to a missense DCLRE1C variant. The study listed 164 cytomegalovirus-associated TCR beta chains.

The PCR employed 60 Vbeta primers together with 13 Jbeta primers. Authors' methods: Later, tens of millions of unique TCR beta chains were counted in an analysis, and about 12 million of them were shared. This table comes from immunoSEQ multiplex PCR, and its TCRdb copy is limited to in-frame clones, with some not included. D and trimming were read from the DNA, whereas the V and J calls and clone size are those reported in that table. Of 55,000 to 90,000 clones listed, just over 75% are singletons. CDR3 length: 12 residues. V lost 6 bases to trimming and J lost 2 bases, with 7 bases between them. The germline gives CDR1 SNHLY, CDR2 FYNNEI. A remark on this clone: What it binds is unknown.

Sequencing input: PBMCs. The sequence was collected from a man in his fifties or sixties in good health and CMV-seronegative. The chain combines TRBV2 with TRBJ1-2; D unclear. CDR3 sequence reads: CASRAFNYGYTF. CDR3 DNA: TGTGCCAGCAGGGCATTCAACTATGGCTACACCTTC.